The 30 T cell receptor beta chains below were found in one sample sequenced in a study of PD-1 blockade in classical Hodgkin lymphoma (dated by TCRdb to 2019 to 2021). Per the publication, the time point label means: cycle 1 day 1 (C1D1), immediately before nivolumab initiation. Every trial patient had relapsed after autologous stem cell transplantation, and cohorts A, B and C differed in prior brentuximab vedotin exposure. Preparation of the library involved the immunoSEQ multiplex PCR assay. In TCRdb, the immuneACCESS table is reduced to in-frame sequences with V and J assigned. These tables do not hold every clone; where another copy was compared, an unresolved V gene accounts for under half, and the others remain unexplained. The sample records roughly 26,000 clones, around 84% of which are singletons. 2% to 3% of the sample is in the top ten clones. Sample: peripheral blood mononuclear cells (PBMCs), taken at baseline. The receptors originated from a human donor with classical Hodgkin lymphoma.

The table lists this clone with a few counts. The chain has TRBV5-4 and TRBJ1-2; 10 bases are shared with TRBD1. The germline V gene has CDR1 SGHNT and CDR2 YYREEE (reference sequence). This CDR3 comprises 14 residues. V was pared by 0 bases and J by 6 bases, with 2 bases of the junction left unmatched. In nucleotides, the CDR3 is TGTGCCAGCAGCTTGGAGACAGGGGGCAATGGCTACACCTTC. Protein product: CASSLETGGNGYTF.

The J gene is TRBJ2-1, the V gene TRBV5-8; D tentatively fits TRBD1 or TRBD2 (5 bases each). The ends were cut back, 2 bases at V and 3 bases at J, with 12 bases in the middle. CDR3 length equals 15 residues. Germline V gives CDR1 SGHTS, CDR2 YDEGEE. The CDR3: CASSFRDGNYNEQFF. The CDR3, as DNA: TGTGCCAGCAGCTTCCGGGACGGAAACTACAATGAGCAGTTCTTC. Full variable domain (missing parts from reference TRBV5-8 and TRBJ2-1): EAGVTQSPTHLIKTRGQQATLRCSPISGHTSVYWYQQALGLGLQFLLWYDEGEERNRGNFPPRFSGRQFPNYSSELNVNALELEDSALYLCASSFRDGNYNEQFFGPGTRLTVL.

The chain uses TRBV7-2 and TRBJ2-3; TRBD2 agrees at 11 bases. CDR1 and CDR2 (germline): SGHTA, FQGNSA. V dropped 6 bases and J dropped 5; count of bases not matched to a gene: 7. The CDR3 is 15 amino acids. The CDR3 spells CASSLAGGRLDTQYF. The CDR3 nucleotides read TGTGCCAGCAGTCTAGCGGGGGGTCGTCTAGATACGCAGTATTTT.

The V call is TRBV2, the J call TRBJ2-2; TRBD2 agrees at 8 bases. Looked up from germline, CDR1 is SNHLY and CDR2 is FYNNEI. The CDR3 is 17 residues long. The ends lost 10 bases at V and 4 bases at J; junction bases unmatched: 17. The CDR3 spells CAMCPLRGGRGTGELFF. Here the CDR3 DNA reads TGTGCCATGTGCCCACTCCGGGGGGGCCGGGGCACCGGGGAGCTGTTTTTT.

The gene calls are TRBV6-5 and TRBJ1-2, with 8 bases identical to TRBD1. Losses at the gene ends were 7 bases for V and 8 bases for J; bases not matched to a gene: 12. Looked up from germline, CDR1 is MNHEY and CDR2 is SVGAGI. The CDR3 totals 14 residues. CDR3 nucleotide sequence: TGTGCCAGCAAGGAACAGGGGGGCTTGAAGGGCTACACCTTC. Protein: CASKEQGGLKGYTF.

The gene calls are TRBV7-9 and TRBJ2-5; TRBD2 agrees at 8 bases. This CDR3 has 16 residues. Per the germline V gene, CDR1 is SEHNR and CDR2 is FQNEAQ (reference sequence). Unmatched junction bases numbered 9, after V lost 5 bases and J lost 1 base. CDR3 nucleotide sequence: TGTGCCAGCAGCACAGAGCGGGGGCGGGTCCAAGAGACCCAGTACTTC. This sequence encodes CASSTERGRVQETQYF.

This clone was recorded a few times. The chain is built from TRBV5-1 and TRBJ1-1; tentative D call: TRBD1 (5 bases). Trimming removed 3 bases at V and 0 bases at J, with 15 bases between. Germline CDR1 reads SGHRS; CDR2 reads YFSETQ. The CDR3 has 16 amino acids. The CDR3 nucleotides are TGCGCCAGCAGCTCCCAGGGAAACGTGATGAACACTGAAGCTTTCTTT. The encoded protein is CASSSQGNVMNTEAFF.

The CDR3 nucleotides read TGTGCCAGCAGCTCCAGCGGGGGGGCAGATACGCAGTATTTT. It is translated as CASSSSGGADTQYF. The gene calls are TRBV7-9 and TRBJ2-3; 10 bases align to TRBD2. Looked up from germline, CDR1 is SEHNR and CDR2 is FQNEAQ (reference sequence). J lost 4 bases, V lost 4 bases, and 2 bases had no gene match. The CDR3 runs 14 residues. Complete variable domain (other parts from reference TRBV7-9 and TRBJ2-3): DTGVSQNPRHKITKRGQNVTFRCDPISEHNRLYWYRQTLGQGPEFLTYFQNEAQLEKSRLLSDRFSAERPKGSFSTLEIQRTEQGDSAMYLCASSSSGGADTQYFGPGTRLTVL.

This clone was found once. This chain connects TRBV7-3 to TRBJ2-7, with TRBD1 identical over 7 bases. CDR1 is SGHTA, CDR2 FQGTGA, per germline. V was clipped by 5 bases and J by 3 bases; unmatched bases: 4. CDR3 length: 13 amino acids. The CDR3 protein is CASSPTGDYEQYF. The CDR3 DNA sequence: TGTGCCAGCAGCCCTACAGGGGACTACGAGCAGTACTTC.

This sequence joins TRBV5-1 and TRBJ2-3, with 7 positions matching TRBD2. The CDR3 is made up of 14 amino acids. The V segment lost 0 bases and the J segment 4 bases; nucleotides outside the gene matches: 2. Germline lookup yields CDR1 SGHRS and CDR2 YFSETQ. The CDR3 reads CASSLGAGADTQYF. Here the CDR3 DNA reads TGCGCCAGCAGCTTGGGGGCGGGGGCAGATACGCAGTATTTT.

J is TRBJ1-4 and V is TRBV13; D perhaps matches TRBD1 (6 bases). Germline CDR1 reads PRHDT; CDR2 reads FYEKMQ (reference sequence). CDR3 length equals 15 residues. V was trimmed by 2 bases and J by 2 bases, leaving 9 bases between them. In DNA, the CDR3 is TGTGCCAGCAGCTTATTGGGGGCGACTAATGAAAAACTGTTTTTT. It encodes CASSLLGATNEKLFF.

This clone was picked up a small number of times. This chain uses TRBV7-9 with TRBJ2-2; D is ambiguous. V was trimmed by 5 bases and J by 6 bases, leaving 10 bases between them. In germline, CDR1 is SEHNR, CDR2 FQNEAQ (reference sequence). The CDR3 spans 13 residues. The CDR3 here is CASSLTASGELFF. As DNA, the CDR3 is TGTGCCAGCAGCCTAACCGCGTCCGGGGAGCTGTTTTTT. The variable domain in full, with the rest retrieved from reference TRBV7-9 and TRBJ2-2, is DTGVSQNPRHKITKRGQNVTFRCDPISEHNRLYWYRQTLGQGPEFLTYFQNEAQLEKSRLLSDRFSAERPKGSFSTLEIQRTEQGDSAMYLCASSLTASGELFFGEGSRLTVL.

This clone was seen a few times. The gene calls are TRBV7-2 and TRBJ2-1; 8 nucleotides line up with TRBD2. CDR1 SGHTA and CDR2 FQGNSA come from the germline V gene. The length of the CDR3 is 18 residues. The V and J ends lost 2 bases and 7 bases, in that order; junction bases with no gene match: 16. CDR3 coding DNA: TGTGCCAGCAGCTTATCCCCCAGCGGGGGATGGGTGGGGAATGAGCAGTTCTTC. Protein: CASSLSPSGGWVGNEQFF.

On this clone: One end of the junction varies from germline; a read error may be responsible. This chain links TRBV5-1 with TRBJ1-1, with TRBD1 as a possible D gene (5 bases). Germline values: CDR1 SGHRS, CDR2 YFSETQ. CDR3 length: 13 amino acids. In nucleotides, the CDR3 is TGCGTCAGCAGCTTGTCGGGGGGCACTGAAGCTTTCTTT. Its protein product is CVSSLSGGTEAFF.

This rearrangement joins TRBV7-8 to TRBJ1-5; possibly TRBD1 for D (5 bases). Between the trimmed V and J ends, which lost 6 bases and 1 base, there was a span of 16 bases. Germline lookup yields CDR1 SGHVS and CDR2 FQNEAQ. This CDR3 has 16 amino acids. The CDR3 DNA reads TGTGCCAGCAGTCCCCTCGGGGGGAGGAGCAATCAGCCCCAGCATTTT. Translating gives CASSPLGGRSNQPQHF.

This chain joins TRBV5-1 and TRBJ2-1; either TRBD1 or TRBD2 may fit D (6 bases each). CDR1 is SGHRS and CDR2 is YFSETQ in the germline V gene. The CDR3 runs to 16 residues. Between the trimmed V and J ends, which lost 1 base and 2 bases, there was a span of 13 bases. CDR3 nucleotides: TGCGCCAGCAGCTTGTTGTCGGGGGCAGCCTACAATGAGCAGTTCTTC. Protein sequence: CASSLLSGAAYNEQFF.

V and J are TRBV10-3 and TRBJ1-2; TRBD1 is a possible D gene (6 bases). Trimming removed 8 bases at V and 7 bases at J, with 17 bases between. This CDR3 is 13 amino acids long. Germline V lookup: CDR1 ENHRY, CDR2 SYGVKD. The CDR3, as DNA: TGTGCCATCGATGGGGGCGAGGGGGTTGGCTACACCTTC. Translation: CAIDGGEGVGYTF.

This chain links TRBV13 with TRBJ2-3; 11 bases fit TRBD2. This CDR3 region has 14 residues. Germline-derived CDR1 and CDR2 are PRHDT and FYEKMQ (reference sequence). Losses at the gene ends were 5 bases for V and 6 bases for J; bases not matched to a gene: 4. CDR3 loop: CASSELAGADTQYF. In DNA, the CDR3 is TGTGCCAGCAGCGAACTAGCGGGGGCCGATACGCAGTATTTT.

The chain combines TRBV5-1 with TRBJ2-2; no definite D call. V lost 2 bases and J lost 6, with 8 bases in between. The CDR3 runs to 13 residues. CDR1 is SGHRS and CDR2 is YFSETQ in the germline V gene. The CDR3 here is CASSFTPAGELFF. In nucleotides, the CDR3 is TGCGCCAGCAGCTTCACTCCGGCCGGGGAGCTGTTTTTT.

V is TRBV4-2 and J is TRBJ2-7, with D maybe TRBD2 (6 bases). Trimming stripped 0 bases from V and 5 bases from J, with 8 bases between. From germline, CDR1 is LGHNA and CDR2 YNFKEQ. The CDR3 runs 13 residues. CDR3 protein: CASSQDGGNEQYF. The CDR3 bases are TGTGCCAGCAGCCAAGATGGAGGGAACGAGCAGTACTTC.

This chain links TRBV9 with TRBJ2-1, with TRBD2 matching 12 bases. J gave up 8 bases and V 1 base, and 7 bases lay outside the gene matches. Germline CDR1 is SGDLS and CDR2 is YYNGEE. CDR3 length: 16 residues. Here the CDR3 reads CASSVLASGGVYEQFF. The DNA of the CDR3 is TGTGCCAGCAGCGTACTCGCTAGCGGGGGGGTTTATGAGCAGTTCTTC.

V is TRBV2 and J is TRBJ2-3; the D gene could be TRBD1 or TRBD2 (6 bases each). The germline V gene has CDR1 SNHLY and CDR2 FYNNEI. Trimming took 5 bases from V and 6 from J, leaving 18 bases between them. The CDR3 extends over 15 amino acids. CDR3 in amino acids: CASSMTGSGRDTQYF. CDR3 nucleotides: TGTGCCAGCAGTATGACAGGTTCGGGGAGGGATACGCAGTATTTT. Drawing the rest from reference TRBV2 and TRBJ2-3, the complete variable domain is EPEVTQTPSHQVTQMGQEVILRCVPISNHLYFYWYRQILGQKVEFLVSFYNNEISEKSEIFDDQFSVERPDGSNFTLKIRSTKLEDSAMYFCASSMTGSGRDTQYFGPGTRLTVL.

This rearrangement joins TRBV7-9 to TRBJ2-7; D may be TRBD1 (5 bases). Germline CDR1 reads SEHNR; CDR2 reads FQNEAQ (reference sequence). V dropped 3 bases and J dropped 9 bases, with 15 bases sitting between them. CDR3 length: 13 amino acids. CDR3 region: CASSFRTDQGQYF. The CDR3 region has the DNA TGTGCCAGCAGCTTCAGGACGGACCAGGGGCAGTACTTC.

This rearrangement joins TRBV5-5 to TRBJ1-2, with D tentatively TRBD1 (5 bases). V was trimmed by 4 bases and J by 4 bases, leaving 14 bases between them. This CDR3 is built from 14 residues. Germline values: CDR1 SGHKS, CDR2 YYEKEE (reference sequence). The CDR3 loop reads CASSPATGGYGYTF. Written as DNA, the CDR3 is TGTGCCAGCAGCCCGGCCACGGGGGGCTATGGCTACACCTTC.

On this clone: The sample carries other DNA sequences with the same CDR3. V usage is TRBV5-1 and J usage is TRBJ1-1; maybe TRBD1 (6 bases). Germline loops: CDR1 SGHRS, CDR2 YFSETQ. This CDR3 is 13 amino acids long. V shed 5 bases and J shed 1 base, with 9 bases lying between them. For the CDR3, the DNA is TGCGCCAGCAGTTTACAGGGGAACACTGAAGCTTTCTTT. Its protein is CASSLQGNTEAFF.

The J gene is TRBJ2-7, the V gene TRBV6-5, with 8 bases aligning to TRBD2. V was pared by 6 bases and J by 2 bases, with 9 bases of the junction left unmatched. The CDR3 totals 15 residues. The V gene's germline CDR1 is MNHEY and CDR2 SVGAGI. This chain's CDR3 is CASRPSGLGAYEQYF. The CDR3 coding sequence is TGTGCCAGCAGACCCTCGGGACTAGGGGCCTACGAGCAGTACTTC.

The CDR3: CASSGDSFYEQYF. CDR3 in DNA: TGTGCCAGCAGTGGAGACAGTTTCTACGAGCAGTACTTC. The V and J genes are TRBV25-1 and TRBJ2-7, with D possibly being TRBD1 (5 bases). The V end was cut by 4 bases, the J end by 3 bases, with 10 bases between. There are 13 residues in the CDR3. Germline V gene lookup returns CDR1 MGHDK and CDR2 SYGVNS.

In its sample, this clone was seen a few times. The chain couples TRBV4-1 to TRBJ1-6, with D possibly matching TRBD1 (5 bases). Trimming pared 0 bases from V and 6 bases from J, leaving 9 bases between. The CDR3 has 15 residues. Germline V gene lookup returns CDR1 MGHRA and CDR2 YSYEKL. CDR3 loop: CASSQEGHGNSPLHF. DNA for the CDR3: TGCGCCAGCAGCCAAGAAGGACACGGTAATTCACCCCTCCACTTT.

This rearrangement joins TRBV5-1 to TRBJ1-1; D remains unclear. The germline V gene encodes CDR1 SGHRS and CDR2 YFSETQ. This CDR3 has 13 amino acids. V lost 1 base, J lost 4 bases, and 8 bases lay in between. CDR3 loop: CASSLNVLTEAFF. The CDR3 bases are TGCGCCAGCAGCTTGAACGTACTCACTGAAGCTTTCTTT.

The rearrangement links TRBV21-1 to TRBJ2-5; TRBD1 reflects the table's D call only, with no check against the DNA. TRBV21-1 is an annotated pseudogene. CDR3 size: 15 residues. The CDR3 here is CASSKIPGQGETQYF. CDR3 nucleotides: TGTGCCAGCAGCAAAATCCCGGGACAAGGAGAGACCCAGTACTTC.